The following is a TCR beta chain sequence with its context. The antigen remains unidentified. The germline and genes are mouse ones. The CDR3 end falls 3 residues outside the read, so it is completed with the germline J gene. Extraction of RNA preceded its reverse transcription into cDNA, which served as the sequencing template. The data were produced by immunoSEQ multiplex PCR, yet TCRdb's version contains in-frame clones alone and is incomplete. Recorded here are about 300,000 clones, none singletons. Cutaneous lymph nodes were pooled and cells sorted by CD4, CD8alpha, NKG2D, NKG2ACE and more. The data belong to a study of CD8+ T cells in alopecia areata. Study findings and constraints: Resident alphabeta T-cell populations of normal skin are likewise subject to sequencing in scalp samples. Researchers report lesional scalp, most notably alopecia totalis/universalis, outstripped normal scalp in clonality.

The CDR3 is made up of 15 amino acids. From germline, CDR1 is LGHNA and CDR2 YNLKQL (reference sequence). Trimming at V came to 0 bases and at J to 8 bases, leaving 4 bases not matched to a gene. This receptor was taken from a C3H/HeJ mouse with alopecia areata. As its MHC haplotype, the strain has H2-k. The chain links TRBV5 to TRBJ1-6; 7 bases are a match to TRBD1. TRBJ1-6 belongs to the ORF category, with a function that is uncertain. The sequenced sample consisted of CD4+ T cells sorted from a lymph node. CDR3 DNA (partial): TGTGCCAGCAGCCAAGAGACAGGGAGGTATTCGCCC. This codes for CASSQETGRYSP. The whole CDR3 sequence reads CASSQETGRYSPLYF.